A selection of T cell receptor beta chains follows, all from one sample in a study of T cell responses to AZD1222 COVID-19 vaccine. The repertoire was sequenced with immunoSEQ multiplex PCR; TCRdb's copy has only in-frame clones and lacks some. Altogether 130,000 to 150,000 clones are present, 80% to 95% being singletons, with the ten largest covering 1.7%. This material consisted of peripheral blood, taken on day 0 of AZD1222 vaccination. The receptors were gathered from an adult in good health. CDR3s include the opening cysteine and the closing phenylalanine or tryptophan. D genes are given only for firm matches. Rows may omit the clone size; those that give it use once, few, many or a size class.

size,V,J,D,length,CDR3,DNA
-,TRBV28,TRBJ2-1,-,14,CASSTAAPYNEQFF,TGTGCCAGCAGTACCGCCGCCCCCTACAATGAGCAGTTCTTC
-,TRBV2,TRBJ2-1,TRBD2,14,CASRGLAGRNEQFF,TGTGCCAGCCGGGGACTAGCGGGACGGAATGAGCAGTTCTTC
once,TRBV21-1,TRBJ2-7,-,9,CAVSYEQYF,TGTGCCGTATCCTACGAGCAGTACTTC
-,TRBV2,TRBJ1-6,-,14,CASSEGVLNSPLHF,TGTGCCAGCAGTGAAGGGGTTCTAAATTCACCCCTCCACTTT
-,TRBV6-4,TRBJ1-1,-,15,CASSWKGPSGAEAFF,TGTGCCAGCAGTTGGAAGGGCCCTTCGGGAGCTGAAGCTTTCTTT
-,TRBV19,TRBJ1-1,-,13,CASSINSNTEAFF,TGTGCCAGTAGTATCAACTCGAACACTGAAGCTTTCTTT
-,TRBV15,TRBJ2-7,-,16,CATSRDLGVGIHEQYF,TGTGCCACCAGCAGAGATCTAGGGGTGGGGATCCACGAGCAGTACTTC
-,TRBV6-5,TRBJ1-1,-,13,CASSYAGSTEAFF,TGTGCCAGCAGTTACGCAGGATCCACTGAAGCTTTCTTT
-,TRBV7-9,TRBJ2-1,-,13,CASSFPGDDEQFF,TGTGCCAGCAGCTTCCCAGGCGACGATGAGCAGTTCTTC
once,TRBV5-1,TRBJ1-1,-,16,CASSPLDGRVNTEAFF,TGCGCCAGCAGCCCCTTAGACGGGCGTGTGAACACTGAAGCTTTCTTT
-,TRBV24-1,TRBJ2-2,TRBD1,18,CATSPGVGQAQNTGELFF,TGTGCCACCAGTCCCGGAGTGGGACAGGCACAGAACACCGGGGAGCTGTTTTTT
-,TRBV6-5,TRBJ1-2,-,15,CASSYSIWGNYGYTF,TGTGCCAGCAGTTACTCGATATGGGGGAACTATGGCTACACCTTC
-,TRBV19,TRBJ2-1,TRBD2,15,CASSRLAGSLNEQFF,TGTGCCAGTAGCCGACTAGCGGGCTCCTTGAATGAGCAGTTCTTC
-,TRBV19,TRBJ2-1,-,14,CASSISSRVKEQFF,TGTGCCAGTAGTATATCTAGCAGGGTAAAGGAGCAGTTCTTC
-,TRBV5-1,TRBJ1-2,-,13,CASSLGSEEGYTF,TGCGCCAGCAGCTTAGGCAGTGAGGAAGGCTACACCTTC
-,TRBV5-1,TRBJ2-6,TRBD1,18,CASSARTGGNSGANVLTF,TGCGCCAGCAGCGCCAGGACAGGGGGTAACTCTGGGGCCAACGTCCTGACTTTC
-,TRBV11-2,TRBJ2-1,TRBD1,14,CASSSTNRGSIIIF,TGTGCCAGCAGCTCGACAAACAGGGGGAGTATTATAATCTTC
few,TRBV7-9,TRBJ1-1,-,15,CASSRIRDWYTEAFF,TGTGCCAGCAGCCGGATAAGGGACTGGTACACTGAAGCTTTCTTT
-,TRBV7-8,TRBJ2-7,-,14,CASSFNRVTYEQYF,TGTGCCAGCAGCTTCAACAGGGTAACCTACGAGCAGTACTTC
once,TRBV19,TRBJ1-1,-,15,CASSPGGARGFEAFF,TGTGCCAGTAGTCCCGGTGGTGCCAGGGGCTTTGAAGCTTTCTTT
-,TRBV9,TRBJ1-2,-,15,CASSVDRGNYYGYTF,TGTGCCAGCAGCGTAGATAGGGGGAATTACTATGGCTACACCTTC
-,TRBV5-5,TRBJ1-4,-,13,CASSFRDNEKLFF,TGTGCCAGCAGCTTCAGAGATAATGAAAAACTGTTTTTT
once,TRBV6-4,TRBJ2-7,-,14,CASSRTVSSYEQYF,TGTGCCAGCAGTAGAACAGTCTCGTCCTACGAGCAGTACTTC
-,TRBV21-1,TRBJ2-7,-,16,CASSKAPAGGPHEQYF,TGTGCCAGCAGCAAAGCACCAGCGGGAGGGCCTCACGAGCAGTACTTC
-,TRBV5-1,TRBJ2-2,-,14,CASSTDRNTGELFF,TGCGCCAGCAGCACGGACAGGAACACCGGGGAGCTGTTTTTT
once,TRBV7-7,TRBJ2-7,-,14,CASSLGGSEHEQYF,TGTGCCAGCAGCTTAGGGGGAAGCGAGCACGAGCAGTACTTC
-,TRBV10-2,TRBJ1-5,-,15,CASSESAGGRQPQHF,TGCGCCAGCAGTGAGTCCGCGGGGGGGAGGCAGCCCCAGCATTTT
-,TRBV5-1,TRBJ2-7,-,15,CASSFGTGARYEQYF,TGCGCCAGCAGCTTTGGGACGGGAGCAAGGTACGAGCAGTACTTC
-,TRBV24-1,TRBJ1-1,-,15,CATSPITGNRTEAFF,TGTGCCACCAGCCCCATTACAGGGAATAGGACTGAAGCTTTCTTT
once,TRBV27,TRBJ1-1,TRBD1,16,CASSPSQGEMNTEAFF,TGTGCCAGCAGTCCCTCGCAGGGGGAGATGAACACTGAAGCTTTCTTT
-,TRBV6-5,TRBJ1-1,-,15,CASSSNLWEDTEAFF,TGTGCCAGCAGTTCCAACCTTTGGGAAGACACTGAAGCTTTCTTT
-,TRBV3-1/TRBV3-2,TRBJ2-7,TRBD2,17,CASSPRDYPIPLYEQYF,TGTGCCAGCAGCCCGAGGGACTATCCTATTCCCCTCTACGAGCAGTACTTC
-,TRBV6-1,TRBJ2-2,-,16,CASSVRDTFGGRELFF,TGTGCCAGCAGTGTCCGGGACACCTTTGGTGGCAGGGAGCTGTTTTTT
-,TRBV3-1/TRBV3-2,TRBJ1-1,-,13,CASSLGGGTEAFF,TGTGCCAGCAGCCTTGGGGGAGGAACTGAAGCTTTCTTT
-,TRBV9,TRBJ1-1,-,14,CASSVDDSRFEAFF,TGTGCCAGCAGCGTAGACGATAGCCGATTTGAAGCTTTCTTT
-,TRBV6-5,TRBJ1-2,-,13,CASRRIRPLDYTF,TGTGCCAGCAGGAGAATAAGACCCCTAGACTACACCTTC
-,TRBV29-1,TRBJ2-2,-,13,CSVDRGQTGELFF,TGCAGCGTTGACCGGGGGCAGACCGGGGAGCTGTTTTTT
-,TRBV29-1,TRBJ2-1,TRBD2,13,CSGGLAGGHEQFF,TGCAGCGGGGGACTAGCGGGAGGACATGAGCAGTTCTTC
-,TRBV10-3,TRBJ2-1,TRBD2,15,CAIKLAGGKGNEQFF,TGTGCCATCAAACTAGCGGGAGGAAAGGGCAATGAGCAGTTCTTC
-,TRBV13,TRBJ1-2,-,13,CASSPGWDYGYTF,TGTGCCAGCAGCCCGGGCTGGGACTATGGCTACACCTTC
-,TRBV2,TRBJ1-1,TRBD1,16,CASIPGQGLSGTEAFF,TGTGCCAGCATCCCGGGACAGGGGTTGTCGGGCACTGAAGCTTTCTTT
-,TRBV6-1,TRBJ2-7,-,12,CASSEGAYEQYF,TGTGCCAGCAGTGAAGGAGCCTACGAGCAGTACTTC
-,TRBV5-6,TRBJ1-4,TRBD1,14,CASSRDRVNEKLFF,TGTGCCAGCAGCCGAGACAGGGTTAATGAAAAACTGTTTTTT
-,TRBV20-1,TRBJ1-2,-,11,CSAGPDYGYTF,TGCAGTGCCGGCCCCGACTATGGCTACACCTTC
once,TRBV5-1,TRBJ2-1,-,15,CASSKFDRSGDEQFF,TGCGCCAGCAGCAAATTCGACAGGTCTGGGGATGAGCAGTTCTTC
-,TRBV28,TRBJ1-5,-,12,CASHRSGQPQHF,TGTGCCAGCCATCGGTCAGGACAGCCCCAGCATTTT
once,TRBV28,TRBJ2-7,TRBD2,16,CASSAPGLAKSYEQYF,TGTGCCAGCAGTGCCCCTGGACTAGCGAAATCCTACGAGCAGTACTTC
-,TRBV6-5,TRBJ1-1,TRBD1,15,CASSYQGAGKTEAFF,TGTGCCAGCAGTTACCAGGGGGCAGGGAAGACTGAAGCTTTCTTT
-,TRBV2,TRBJ2-1,TRBD2,15,CASSERAGVYNEQFF,TGTGCCAGCAGTGAACGAGCGGGAGTCTACAATGAGCAGTTCTTC
-,TRBV29-1,TRBJ1-3,-,15,CSVEDRFGGSNTIYF,TGCAGCGTTGAAGATAGGTTTGGGGGGAGTAACACCATATATTTT
-,TRBV18,TRBJ2-3,TRBD1,16,CASSPPDRGLTDTQYF,TGTGCCAGCTCACCACCGGACAGGGGGCTAACAGATACGCAGTATTTT
-,TRBV9,TRBJ2-3,-,14,CASSVGGAQDTQYF,TGTGCCAGCAGCGTAGGGGGGGCGCAAGATACGCAGTATTTT
-,TRBV27,TRBJ1-2,TRBD1,15,CASSRLPGQGEGYTF,TGTGCCAGCAGTCGATTACCGGGACAGGGAGAAGGCTACACCTTC
-,TRBV5-5,TRBJ1-4,TRBD1,14,CASSSGTGDEKLFF,TGTGCCAGCAGTTCCGGGACAGGGGACGAAAAACTGTTTTTT
once,TRBV18,TRBJ1-1,-,12,CASSQGVTEAFF,TGTGCCAGCTCGCAGGGTGTCACTGAAGCTTTCTTT